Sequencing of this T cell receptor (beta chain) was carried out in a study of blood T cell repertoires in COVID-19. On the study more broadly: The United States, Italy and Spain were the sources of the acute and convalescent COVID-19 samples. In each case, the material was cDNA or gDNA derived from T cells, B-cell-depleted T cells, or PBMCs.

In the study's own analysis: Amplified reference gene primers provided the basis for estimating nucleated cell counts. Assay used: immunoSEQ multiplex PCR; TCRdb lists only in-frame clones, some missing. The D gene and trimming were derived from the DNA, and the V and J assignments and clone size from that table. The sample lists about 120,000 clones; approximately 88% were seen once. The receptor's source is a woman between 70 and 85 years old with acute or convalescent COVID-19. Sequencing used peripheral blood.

The DNA of the CDR3 is TGTGCCTGGAGTCTTACACCGAACACTGAAGCTTTCTTT. Its translation: CAWSLTPNTEAFF. This chain joins TRBV30 and TRBJ1-1; D ambiguous. Per germline, CDR1 GTSNPN and CDR2 SVGIG (reference sequence). Trimming removed 2 bases from V and 1 base from J, with 8 bases in between. The length of the CDR3 is 13 residues. The variable domain in full, completed from reference TRBV30 and TRBJ1-1, reads SQTIHQWPATLVQPVGSPLSLECTVEGTSNPNLYWYRQAAGRGLQLLFYSVGIGQISSEVPQNLSASRPQDRQFILSSKKLLLSDSGFYLCAWSLTPNTEAFFGQGTRLTVV.